This T cell receptor beta chain was captured by sequencing in a study of control samples from healthy donors and cancer patients. TCRdb keeps only in-frame clones here, not all; method: immunoSEQ multiplex PCR. The sample includes 75,000 to 100,000 clones, around nine tenths seen only once; the top ten take roughly 14%. The V and J ends lost 8 bases and 4 bases respectively, with 20 bases between them. The CDR3 contains 15 residues. Germline V gene lookup returns CDR1 SEHNR and CDR2 FQNEAQ (reference sequence). Sequenced sample: blood. The clonotype was recovered from a man aged 30 to 45 in good health. The chain employs TRBV7-9 and TRBJ2-5; maybe TRBD1 (7 bases). The CDR3 loop reads CASGGTYRGLETQYF. The CDR3 DNA sequence: TGTGCCAGCGGAGGGACCTACAGGGGATTAGAGACCCAGTACTTC.